Presented here are 3 T cell receptor beta chains from one specimen sequenced in a study of blood T cell repertoires in COVID-19. Here immunoSEQ multiplex PCR was the method, and the copy in TCRdb shows in-frame clones only, minus some. The profile shows around 100,000 clones, around nine tenths of them singletons. Sequenced sample: peripheral blood. These receptors all come from a woman of 80 years or more in a cohort sampled during active COVID-19.

The DNA of the CDR3 is TGTGCCAGCAGCGCAGGGGGCACCTCTGGAAACACCATATATTTT. Amino acid sequence: CASSAGGTSGNTIYF. V and J are TRBV7-9 and TRBJ1-3; TRBD1 agrees at 8 bases. CDR1 and CDR2 (germline): SEHNR, FQNEAQ (reference sequence). J gave up 0 bases and V 5 bases, and 3 bases lay outside the gene matches. This CDR3 spans 15 amino acids.

The chain combines TRBV6-1 with TRBJ1-5; D is unresolved. The V end lost 2 bases, the J end lost 5 bases, and 7 bases lay between the germline ends. Germline V gives CDR1 MNHNS, CDR2 SASEGT. The CDR3 is 13 residues long. As DNA, the CDR3 is TGTGCCAGCAGTGAAAGAGAGCATCAGCCCCAGCATTTT. This encodes CASSEREHQPQHF.

CDR3 DNA: TGCGCCAGCAGCTTGAGGACGGGGGGGCCGTCTGATACGCAGTATTTT. It yields the protein CASSLRTGGPSDTQYF. The chain uses TRBV5-1 and TRBJ2-3; 8 nucleotides agree with TRBD2. The CDR3 is 16 residues long. The germline gives CDR1 SGHRS, CDR2 YFSETQ. Unmatched junction bases numbered 10, after V lost 1 base and J lost 6 bases. Supplemented by reference TRBV5-1 and TRBJ2-3, the full variable domain reads KAGVTQTPRYLIKTRGQQVTLSCSPISGHRSVSWYQQTPGQGLQFLFEYFSETQRNKGNFPGRFSGRQFSNSRSEMNVSTLELGDSALYLCASSLRTGGPSDTQYFGPGTRLTVL.